The source of this TCR beta chain is a study of beta chain features in type 1 diabetes. Germline V gives CDR1 MRHNA, CDR2 SNTAGT. V shed 6 bases and J 6 bases; nucleotides not matched to a gene: 9. This CDR3 spans 14 amino acids. The isolated RNA, all of it, was reverse transcribed, so expressed TCRB transcripts were what got sequenced. Profiling relied on immunoSEQ multiplex PCR, and the TCRdb table lists in-frame clones only, not all of them. The repertoire consists of roughly 250,000 clones, with over 7.5% occurring once and the leading ten covering under 0.035%. Sequenced input: naive CD4+ T cells from blood. The sequence was obtained from a woman aged 18 to 35 in good health. The chain recombines TRBV6-4 with TRBJ2-7; 9 positions agree with TRBD1. The CDR3 here is CASRTGTGTREQYF. CDR3 DNA sequence: TGTGCCAGCAGAACCGGGACAGGGACACGCGAGCAGTACTTC.